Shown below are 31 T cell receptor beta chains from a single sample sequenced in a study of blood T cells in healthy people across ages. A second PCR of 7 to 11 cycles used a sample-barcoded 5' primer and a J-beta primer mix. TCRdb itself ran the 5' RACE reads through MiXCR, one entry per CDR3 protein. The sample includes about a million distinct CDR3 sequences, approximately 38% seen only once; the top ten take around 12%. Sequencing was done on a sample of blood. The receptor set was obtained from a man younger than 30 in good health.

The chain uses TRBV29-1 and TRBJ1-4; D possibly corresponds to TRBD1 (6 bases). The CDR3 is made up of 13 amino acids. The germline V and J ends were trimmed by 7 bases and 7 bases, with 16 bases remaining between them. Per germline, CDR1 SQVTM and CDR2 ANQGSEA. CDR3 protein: CSAGNRETEKLFF. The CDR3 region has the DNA TGCAGCGCCGGGAACAGGGAGACTGAAAAACTGTTTTTT.

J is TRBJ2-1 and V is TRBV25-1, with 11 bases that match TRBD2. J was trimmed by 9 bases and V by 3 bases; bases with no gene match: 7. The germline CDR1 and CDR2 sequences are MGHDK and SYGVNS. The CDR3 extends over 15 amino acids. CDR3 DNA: TGTGCCAGCAGTGACTTAGCGGGGGGGCCAGGTGAGCAGTTCTTC. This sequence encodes CASSDLAGGPGEQFF.

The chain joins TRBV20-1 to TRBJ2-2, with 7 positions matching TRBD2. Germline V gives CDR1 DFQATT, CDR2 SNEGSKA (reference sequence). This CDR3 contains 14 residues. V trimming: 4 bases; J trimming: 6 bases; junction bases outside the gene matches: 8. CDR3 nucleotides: TGCAGTGCTATAGCACTCACTAGCGCCGGGGAGCTGTTTTTT. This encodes CSAIALTSAGELFF.

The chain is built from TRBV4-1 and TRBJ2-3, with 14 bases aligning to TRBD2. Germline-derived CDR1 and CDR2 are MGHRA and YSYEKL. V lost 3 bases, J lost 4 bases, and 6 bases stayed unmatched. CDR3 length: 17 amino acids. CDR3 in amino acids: CASSHSTSGGEADTQYF. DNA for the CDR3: TGCGCCAGCAGCCACTCGACTAGCGGGGGGGAGGCAGATACGCAGTATTTT.

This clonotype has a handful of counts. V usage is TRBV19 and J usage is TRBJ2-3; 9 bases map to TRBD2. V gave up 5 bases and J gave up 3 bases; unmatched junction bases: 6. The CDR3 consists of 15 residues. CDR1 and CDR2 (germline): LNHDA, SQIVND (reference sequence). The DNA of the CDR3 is TGTGCCAGTAGTCTCCCGGGACTAGCTACAGATACGCAGTATTTT. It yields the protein CASSLPGLATDTQYF.

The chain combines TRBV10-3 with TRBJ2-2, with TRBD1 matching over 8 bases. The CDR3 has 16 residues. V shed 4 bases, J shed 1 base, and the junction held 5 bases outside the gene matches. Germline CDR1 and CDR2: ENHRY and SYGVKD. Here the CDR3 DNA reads TGTGCCATCAGTGCTTGGACAGGGAAGAACACCGGGGAGCTGTTTTTT. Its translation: CAISAWTGKNTGELFF.

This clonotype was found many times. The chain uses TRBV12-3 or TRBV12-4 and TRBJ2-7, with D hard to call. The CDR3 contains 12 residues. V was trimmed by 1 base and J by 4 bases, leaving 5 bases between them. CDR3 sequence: CASSLVRYEQYF. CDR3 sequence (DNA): TGTGCCAGCAGTTTAGTTAGGTACGAGCAGTACTTC.

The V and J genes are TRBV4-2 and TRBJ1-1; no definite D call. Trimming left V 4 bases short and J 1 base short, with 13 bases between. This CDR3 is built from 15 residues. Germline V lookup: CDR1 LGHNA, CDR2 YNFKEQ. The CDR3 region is CASSPTGRKNTEAFF. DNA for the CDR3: TGTGCCAGCAGCCCCACCGGACGGAAGAACACTGAAGCTTTCTTT.

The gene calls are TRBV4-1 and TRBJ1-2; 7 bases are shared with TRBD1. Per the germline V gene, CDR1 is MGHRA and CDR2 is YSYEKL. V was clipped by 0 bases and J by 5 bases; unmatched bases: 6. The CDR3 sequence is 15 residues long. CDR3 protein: CASSQEAGDRYGYTF. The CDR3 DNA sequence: TGCGCCAGCAGCCAAGAGGCAGGGGACAGATATGGCTACACCTTC.

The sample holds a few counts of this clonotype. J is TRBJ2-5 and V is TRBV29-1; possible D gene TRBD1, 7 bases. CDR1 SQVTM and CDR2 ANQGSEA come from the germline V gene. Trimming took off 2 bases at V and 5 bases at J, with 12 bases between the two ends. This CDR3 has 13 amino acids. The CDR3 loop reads CSVELTGRETQYF. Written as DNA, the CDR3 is TGCAGCGTTGAATTGACAGGGAGGGAGACCCAGTACTTC.

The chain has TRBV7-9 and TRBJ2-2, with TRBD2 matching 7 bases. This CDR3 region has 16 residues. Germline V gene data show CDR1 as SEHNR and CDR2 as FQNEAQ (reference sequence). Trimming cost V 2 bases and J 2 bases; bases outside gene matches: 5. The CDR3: CASSLSSGVNTGELFF. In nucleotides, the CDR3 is TGTGCCAGCAGCTTATCCAGCGGGGTTAACACCGGGGAGCTGTTTTTT.

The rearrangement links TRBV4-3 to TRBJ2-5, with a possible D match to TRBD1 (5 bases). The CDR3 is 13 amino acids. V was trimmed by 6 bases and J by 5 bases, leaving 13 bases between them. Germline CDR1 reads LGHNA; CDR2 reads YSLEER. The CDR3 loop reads CASRSLGHETQYF. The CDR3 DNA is TGCGCCAGCAGATCACTGGGGCATGAGACCCAGTACTTC.

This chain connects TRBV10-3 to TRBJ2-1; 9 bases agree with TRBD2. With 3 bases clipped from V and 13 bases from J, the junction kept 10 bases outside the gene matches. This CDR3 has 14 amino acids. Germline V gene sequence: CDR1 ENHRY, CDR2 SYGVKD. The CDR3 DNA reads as TGTGCCATCAGTGACGGGGCTAGCGGGGCCCTTCAGTTCTTC. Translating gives CAISDGASGALQFF.

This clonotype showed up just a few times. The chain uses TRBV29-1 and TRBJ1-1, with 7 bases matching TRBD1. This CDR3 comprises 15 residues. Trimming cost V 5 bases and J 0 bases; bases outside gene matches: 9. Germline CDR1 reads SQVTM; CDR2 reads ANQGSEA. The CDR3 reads CSVPGPTGMNTEAFF. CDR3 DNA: TGCAGCGTTCCCGGTCCGACAGGGATGAACACTGAAGCTTTCTTT.

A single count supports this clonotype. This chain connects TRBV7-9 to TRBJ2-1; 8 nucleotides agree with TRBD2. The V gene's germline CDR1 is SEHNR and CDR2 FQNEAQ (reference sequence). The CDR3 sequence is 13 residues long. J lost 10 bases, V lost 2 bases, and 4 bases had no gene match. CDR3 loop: CASSLFGGREQFF. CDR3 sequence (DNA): TGTGCCAGCAGCTTATTCGGCGGGAGGGAGCAGTTCTTC.

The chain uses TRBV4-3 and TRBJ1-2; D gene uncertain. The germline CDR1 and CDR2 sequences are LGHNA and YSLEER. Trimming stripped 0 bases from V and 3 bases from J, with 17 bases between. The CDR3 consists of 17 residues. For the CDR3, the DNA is TGCGCCAGCAGCCAAGAATCCCACGGTTCTTACCACTATGGCTACACCTTC. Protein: CASSQESHGSYHYGYTF.

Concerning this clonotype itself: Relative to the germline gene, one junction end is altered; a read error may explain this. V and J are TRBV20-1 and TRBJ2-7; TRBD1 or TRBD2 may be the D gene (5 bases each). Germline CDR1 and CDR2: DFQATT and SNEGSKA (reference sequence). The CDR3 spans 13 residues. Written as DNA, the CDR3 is TGCAGTACTAGAGTTCAGGGAACCTACGAGCAGTACTTC. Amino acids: CSTRVQGTYEQYF.

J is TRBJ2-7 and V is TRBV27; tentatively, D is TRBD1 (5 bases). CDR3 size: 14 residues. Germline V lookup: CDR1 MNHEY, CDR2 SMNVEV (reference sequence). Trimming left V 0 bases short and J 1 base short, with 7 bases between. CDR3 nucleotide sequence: TGTGCCAGCAGTTTATCGAAGGGGTCCTACGAGCAGTACTTC. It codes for CASSLSKGSYEQYF.

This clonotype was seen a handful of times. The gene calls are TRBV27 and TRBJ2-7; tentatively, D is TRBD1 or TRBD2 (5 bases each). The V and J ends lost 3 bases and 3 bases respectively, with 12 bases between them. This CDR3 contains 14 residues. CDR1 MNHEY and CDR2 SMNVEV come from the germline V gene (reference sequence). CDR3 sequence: CASSFPGRGYEQYF. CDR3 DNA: TGTGCCAGCAGTTTCCCGGGACGGGGCTACGAGCAGTACTTC.

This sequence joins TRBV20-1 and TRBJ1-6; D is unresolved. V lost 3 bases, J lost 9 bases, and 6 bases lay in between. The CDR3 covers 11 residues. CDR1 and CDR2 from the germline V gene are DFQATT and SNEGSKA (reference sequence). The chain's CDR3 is CSASLGSPLHF. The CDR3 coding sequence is TGCAGTGCTAGTTTGGGTTCACCCCTCCACTTT.

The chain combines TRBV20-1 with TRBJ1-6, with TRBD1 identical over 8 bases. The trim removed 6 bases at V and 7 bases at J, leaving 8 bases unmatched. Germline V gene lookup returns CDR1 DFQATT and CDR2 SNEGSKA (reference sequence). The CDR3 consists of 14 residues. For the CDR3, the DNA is TGCAGTGCCCTGAGCCAGGGGGCGAATTCACCCCTCCACTTT. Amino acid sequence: CSALSQGANSPLHF.

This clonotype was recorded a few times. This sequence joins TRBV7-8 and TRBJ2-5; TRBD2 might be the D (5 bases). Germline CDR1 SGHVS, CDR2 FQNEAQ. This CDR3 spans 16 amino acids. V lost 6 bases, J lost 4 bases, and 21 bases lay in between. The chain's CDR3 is CASRPLSLDYRETQYF. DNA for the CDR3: TGTGCCAGCAGGCCGCTCTCTCTTGACTACCGAGAGACCCAGTACTTC.

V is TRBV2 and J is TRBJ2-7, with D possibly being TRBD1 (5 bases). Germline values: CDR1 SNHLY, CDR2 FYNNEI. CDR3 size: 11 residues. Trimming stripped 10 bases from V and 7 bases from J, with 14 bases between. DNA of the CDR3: TGTGCCACCAAGGGGCGTGCGGAGCAGTACTTC. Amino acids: CATKGRAEQYF.

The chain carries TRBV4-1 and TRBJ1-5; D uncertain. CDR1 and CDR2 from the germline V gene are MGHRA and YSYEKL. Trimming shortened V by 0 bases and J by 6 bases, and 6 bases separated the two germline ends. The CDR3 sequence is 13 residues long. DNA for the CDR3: TGCGCCAGCAGCCAAGATGTGGCTCAGCCCCAGCATTTT. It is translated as CASSQDVAQPQHF.

CDR3 loop: CASSSEATQYF. The CDR3 region has the DNA TGTGCCAGCAGCTCCGAGGCGACCCAGTACTTC. The V and J genes are TRBV5-6 and TRBJ2-7; no firm D call. The J call may be in error: the DNA end matches TRBJ2-5 better. CDR1 and CDR2 (germline): SGHDT, YYEEEE. The CDR3 sequence is 11 residues long.

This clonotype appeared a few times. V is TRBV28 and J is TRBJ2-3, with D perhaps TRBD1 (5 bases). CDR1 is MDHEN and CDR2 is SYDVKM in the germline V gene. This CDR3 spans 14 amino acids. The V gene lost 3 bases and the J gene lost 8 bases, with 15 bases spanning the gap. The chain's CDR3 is CASSLPPGAATQYF. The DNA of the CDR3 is TGTGCCAGCAGTTTGCCCCCTGGGGCGGCTACGCAGTATTTT. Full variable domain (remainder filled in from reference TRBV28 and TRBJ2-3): DVKVTQSSRYLVKRTGEKVFLECVQDMDHENMFWYRQDPGLGLRLIYFSYDVKMKEKGDIPEGYSVSREKKERFSLILESASTNQTSMYLCASSLPPGAATQYFGPGTRLTVL.

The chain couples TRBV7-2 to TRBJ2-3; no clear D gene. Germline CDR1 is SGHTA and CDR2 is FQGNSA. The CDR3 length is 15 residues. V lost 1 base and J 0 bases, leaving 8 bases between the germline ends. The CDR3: CASSLDTASTDTQYF. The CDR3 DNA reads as TGTGCCAGCAGCTTAGATACAGCTAGCACAGATACGCAGTATTTT.

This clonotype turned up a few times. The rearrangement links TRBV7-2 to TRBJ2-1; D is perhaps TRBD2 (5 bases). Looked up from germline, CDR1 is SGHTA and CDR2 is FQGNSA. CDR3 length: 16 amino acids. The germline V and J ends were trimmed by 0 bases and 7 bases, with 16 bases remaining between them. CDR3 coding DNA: TGTGCCAGCAGCTTAGCGAGATCCCCGACGGGAAATGAGCAGTTCTTC. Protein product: CASSLARSPTGNEQFF.

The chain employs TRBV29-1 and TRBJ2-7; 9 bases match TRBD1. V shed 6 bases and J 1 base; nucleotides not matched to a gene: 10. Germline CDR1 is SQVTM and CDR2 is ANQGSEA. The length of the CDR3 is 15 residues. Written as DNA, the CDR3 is TGCAGCGTAAGTGGGGGGACAGGGACATCCTACGAGCAGTACTTC. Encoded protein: CSVSGGTGTSYEQYF.

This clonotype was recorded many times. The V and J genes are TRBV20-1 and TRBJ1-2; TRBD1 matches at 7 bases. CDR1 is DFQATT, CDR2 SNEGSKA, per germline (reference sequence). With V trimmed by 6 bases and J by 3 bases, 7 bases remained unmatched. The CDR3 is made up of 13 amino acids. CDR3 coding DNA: TGCAGTGCCACCCAGGGGGGGGACTATGGCTACACCTTC. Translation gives CSATQGGDYGYTF.

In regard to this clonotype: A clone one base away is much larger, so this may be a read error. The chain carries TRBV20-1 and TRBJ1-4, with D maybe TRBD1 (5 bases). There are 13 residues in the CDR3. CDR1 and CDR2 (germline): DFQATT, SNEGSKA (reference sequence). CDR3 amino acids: CSAMGDSGENLFF. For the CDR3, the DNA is TGCAGTGCTATGGGAGACAGTGGTGAAAACCTGTTTTTT.